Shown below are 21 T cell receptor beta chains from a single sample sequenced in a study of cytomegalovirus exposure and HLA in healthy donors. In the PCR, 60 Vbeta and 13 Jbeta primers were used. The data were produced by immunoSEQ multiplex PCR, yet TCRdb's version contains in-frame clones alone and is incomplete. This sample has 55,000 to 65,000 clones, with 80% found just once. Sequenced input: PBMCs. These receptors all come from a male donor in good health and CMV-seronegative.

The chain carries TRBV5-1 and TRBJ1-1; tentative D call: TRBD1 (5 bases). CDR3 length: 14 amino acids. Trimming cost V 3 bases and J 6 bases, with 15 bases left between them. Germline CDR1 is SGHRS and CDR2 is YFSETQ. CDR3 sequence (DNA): TGCGCCAGCAGCTCGTACACGGGAGGGGCTGAAGCTTTCTTT. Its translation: CASSSYTGGAEAFF.

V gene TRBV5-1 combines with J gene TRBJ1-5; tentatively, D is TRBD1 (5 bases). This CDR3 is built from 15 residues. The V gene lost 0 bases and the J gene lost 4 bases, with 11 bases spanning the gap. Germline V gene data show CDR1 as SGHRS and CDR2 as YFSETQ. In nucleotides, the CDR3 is TGCGCCAGCAGCTTGGGGTCGGGGGGAAATCAGCCCCAGCATTTT. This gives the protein CASSLGSGGNQPQHF.

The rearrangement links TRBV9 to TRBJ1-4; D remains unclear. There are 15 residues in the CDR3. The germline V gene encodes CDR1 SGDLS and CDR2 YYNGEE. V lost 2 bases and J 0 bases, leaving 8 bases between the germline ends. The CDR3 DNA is TGTGCCAGCAGCGTTACTGCTGCAACTAATGAAAAACTGTTTTTT. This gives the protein CASSVTAATNEKLFF.

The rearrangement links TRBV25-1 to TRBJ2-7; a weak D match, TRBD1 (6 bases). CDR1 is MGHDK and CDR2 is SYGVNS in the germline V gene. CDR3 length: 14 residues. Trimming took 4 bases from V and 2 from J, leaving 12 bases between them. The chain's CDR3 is CASSARTVPYEQYF. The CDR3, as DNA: TGTGCCAGCAGTGCCAGGACAGTACCCTACGAGCAGTACTTC.

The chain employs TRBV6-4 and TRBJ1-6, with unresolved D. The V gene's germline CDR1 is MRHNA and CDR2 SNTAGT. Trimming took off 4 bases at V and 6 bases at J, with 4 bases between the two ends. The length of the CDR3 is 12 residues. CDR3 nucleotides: TGTGCCAGCAGTGCGGGTAATTCACCCCTCCACTTT. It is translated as CASSAGNSPLHF.

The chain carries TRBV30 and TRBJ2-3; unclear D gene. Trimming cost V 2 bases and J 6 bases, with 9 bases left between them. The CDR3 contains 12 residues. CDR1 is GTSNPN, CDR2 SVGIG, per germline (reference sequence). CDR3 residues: CAWSPERDTQYF. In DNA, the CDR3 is TGTGCCTGGAGTCCCGAACGGGATACGCAGTATTTT.

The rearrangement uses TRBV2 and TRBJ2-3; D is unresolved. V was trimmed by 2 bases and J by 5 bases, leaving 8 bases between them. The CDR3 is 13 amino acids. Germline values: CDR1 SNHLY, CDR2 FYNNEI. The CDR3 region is CASSERSRDTQYF. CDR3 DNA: TGTGCCAGCAGTGAAAGAAGCCGAGATACGCAGTATTTT.

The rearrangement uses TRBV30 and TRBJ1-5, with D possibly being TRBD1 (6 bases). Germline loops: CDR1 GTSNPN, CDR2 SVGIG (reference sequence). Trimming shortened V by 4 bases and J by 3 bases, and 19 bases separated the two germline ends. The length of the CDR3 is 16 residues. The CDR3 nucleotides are TGTGCCTGGACACCCGGTTTGGGGGCGACCAATCAGCCCCAGCATTTT. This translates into CAWTPGLGATNQPQHF.

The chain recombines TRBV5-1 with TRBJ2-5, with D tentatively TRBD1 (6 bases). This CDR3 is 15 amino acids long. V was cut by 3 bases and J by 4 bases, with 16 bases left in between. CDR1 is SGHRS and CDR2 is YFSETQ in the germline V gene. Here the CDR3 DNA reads TGCGCCAGCAGCTCCACTACAGGGTATTCAGAGACCCAGTACTTC. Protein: CASSSTTGYSETQYF.

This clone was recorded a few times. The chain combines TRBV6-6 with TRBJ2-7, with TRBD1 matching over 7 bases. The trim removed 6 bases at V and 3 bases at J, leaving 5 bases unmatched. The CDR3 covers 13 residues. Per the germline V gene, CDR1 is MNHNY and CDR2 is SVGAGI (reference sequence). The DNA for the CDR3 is TGTGCCAGCAGCCTCCGACAGGGCTACGAGCAGTACTTC. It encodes CASSLRQGYEQYF.

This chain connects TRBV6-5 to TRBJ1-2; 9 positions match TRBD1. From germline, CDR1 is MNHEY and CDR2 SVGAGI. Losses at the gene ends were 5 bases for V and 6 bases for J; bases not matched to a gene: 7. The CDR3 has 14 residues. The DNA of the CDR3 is TGTGCCAGCAGTCTAACGACAGGGGGTAATGGCTACACCTTC. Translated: CASSLTTGGNGYTF.

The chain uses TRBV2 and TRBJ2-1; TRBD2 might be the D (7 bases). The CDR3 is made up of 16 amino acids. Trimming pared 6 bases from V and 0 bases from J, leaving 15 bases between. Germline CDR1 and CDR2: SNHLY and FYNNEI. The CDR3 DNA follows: TGTGCCAGCAGGGGAGGGGGACCTAGCTCCTACAATGAGCAGTTCTTC. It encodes CASRGGGPSSYNEQFF.

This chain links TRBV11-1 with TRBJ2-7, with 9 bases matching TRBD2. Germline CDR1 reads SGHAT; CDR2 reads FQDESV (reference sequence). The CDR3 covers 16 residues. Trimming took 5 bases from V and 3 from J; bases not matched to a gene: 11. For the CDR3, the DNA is TGTGCCAGCAGCCTCCTCCCAGAGACTAGCGGCTACGAGCAGTACTTC. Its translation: CASSLLPETSGYEQYF. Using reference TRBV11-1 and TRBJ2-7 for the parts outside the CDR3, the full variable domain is EAEVAQSPRYKITEKSQAVAFWCDPISGHATLYWYRQILGQGPELLVQFQDESVVDDSQLPKDRFSAERLKGVDSTLKIQPAELGDSAMYLCASSLLPETSGYEQYFGPGTRLTVT.

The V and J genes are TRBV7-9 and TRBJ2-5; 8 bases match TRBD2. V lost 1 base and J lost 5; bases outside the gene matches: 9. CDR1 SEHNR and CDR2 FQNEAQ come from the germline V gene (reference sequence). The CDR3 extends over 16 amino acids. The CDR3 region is CASSLGPGGAKETQYF. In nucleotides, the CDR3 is TGTGCCAGCAGCTTAGGGCCCGGGGGGGCCAAGGAGACCCAGTACTTC.

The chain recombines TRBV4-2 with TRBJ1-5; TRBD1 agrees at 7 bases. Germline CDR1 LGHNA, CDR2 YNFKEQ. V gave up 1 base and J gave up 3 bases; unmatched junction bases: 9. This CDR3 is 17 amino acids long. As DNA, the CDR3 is TGTGCCAGCAGCCAAGCCGCCTTGGACAGGTTCAATCAGCCCCAGCATTTT. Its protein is CASSQAALDRFNQPQHF.

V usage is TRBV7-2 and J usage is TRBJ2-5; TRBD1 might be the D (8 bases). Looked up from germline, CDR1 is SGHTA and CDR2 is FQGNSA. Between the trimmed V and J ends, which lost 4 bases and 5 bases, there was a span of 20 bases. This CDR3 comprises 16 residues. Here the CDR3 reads CASSSQGGRRGETQYF. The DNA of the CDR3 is TGTGCCAGCAGCTCACAGGGGGGCAGGCGGGGGGAGACCCAGTACTTC.

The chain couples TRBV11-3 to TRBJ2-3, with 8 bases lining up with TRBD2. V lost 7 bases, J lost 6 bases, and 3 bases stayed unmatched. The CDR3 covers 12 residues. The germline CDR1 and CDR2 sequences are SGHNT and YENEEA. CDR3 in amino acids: CASTGGSDTQYF. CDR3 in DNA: TGTGCCAGCACGGGAGGGTCGGATACGCAGTATTTT.

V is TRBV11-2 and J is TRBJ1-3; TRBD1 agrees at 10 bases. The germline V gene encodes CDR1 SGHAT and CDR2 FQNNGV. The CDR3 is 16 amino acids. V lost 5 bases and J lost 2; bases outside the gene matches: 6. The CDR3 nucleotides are TGTGCCAGCAGCCGTACGGACAGGGGGACTGGAAACACCATATATTTT. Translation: CASSRTDRGTGNTIYF.

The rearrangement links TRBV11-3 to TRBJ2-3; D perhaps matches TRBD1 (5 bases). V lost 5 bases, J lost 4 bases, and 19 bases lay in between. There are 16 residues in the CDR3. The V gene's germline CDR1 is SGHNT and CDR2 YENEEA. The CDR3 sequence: CASSQGVGEAADTQYF. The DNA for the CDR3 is TGTGCCAGCAGCCAAGGGGTTGGGGAAGCAGCAGATACGCAGTATTTT.

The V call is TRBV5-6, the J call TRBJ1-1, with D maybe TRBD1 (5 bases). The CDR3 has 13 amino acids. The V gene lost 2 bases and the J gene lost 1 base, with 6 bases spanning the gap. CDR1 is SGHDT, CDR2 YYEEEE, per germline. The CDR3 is CASSFDRNTEAFF. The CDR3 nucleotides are TGTGCCAGCAGCTTCGACAGGAACACTGAAGCTTTCTTT.

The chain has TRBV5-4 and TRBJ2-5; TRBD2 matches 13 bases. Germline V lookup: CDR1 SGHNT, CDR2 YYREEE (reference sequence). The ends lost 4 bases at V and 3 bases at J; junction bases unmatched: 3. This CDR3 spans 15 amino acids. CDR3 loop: CASSLGLAGEETQYF. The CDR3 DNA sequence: TGTGCCAGCAGCCTCGGACTAGCGGGGGAAGAGACCCAGTACTTC.